This T cell receptor (beta chain) is drawn from a study of regulatory T cells in long-lasting Graves disease. As for time point: newly diagnosed GD, antithyroid drugs for less than 3 months. From RNA extracted from PBMCs, the TCR library was made. In this sample, this clonotype turned up many times. CDR3 length equals 17 residues. Trimming cost V 6 bases and J 3 bases; bases outside gene matches: 14. The germline V gene has CDR1 SGHAT and CDR2 FQNNGV. In building TCR beta libraries, iRepertoire HTBI primers were used together with Arm-PCR of CDR3 regions. TCRdb independently ran MiXCR on the multiplex PCR reads; one entry per CDR3 protein. The data show 520,000 or so distinct CDR3 sequences, 9.5% to 15% seen once. The sample was also linked to a second study, of T cells in Graves' hyperthyroidism and ophthalmopathy.

The starting material was peripheral blood mononuclear cells (PBMCs), obtained at new diagnosis, from a patient treated with antithyroid drugs. This chain joins TRBV11-2 and TRBJ2-7; 10 bases are shared with TRBD2. The source is a woman aged 25 to 39 with Graves disease. CDR3 nucleotide sequence: TGTGCCAGCAGTTCAACACCTTCTAGCGGGAGATTCTACGAGCAGTACTTC. This gives the protein CASSSTPSSGRFYEQYF.